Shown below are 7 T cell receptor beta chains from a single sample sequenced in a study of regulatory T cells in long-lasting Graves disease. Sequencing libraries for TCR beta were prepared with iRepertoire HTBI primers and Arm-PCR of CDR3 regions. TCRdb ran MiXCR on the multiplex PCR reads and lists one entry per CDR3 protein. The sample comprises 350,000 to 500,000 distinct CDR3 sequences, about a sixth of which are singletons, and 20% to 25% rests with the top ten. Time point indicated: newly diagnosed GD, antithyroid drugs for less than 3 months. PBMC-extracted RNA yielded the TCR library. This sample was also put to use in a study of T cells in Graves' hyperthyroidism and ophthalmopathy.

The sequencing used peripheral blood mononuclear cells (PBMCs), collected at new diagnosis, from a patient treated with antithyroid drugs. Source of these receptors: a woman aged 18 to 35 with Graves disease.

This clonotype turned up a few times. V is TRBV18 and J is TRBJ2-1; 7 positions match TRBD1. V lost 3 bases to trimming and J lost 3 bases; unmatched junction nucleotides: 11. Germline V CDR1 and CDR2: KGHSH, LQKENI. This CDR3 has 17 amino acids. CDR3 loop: CASSPLSGTANYNEQFF. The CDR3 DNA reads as TGTGCCAGCTCACCCCTATCCGGGACAGCAAACTACAATGAGCAGTTCTTC. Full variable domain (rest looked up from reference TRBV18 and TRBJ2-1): NAGVMQNPRHLVRRRGQEARLRCSPMKGHSHVYWYRQLPEEGLKFMVYLQKENIIDESGMPKERFSAEFPKEGPSILRIQQVVRGDSAAYFCASSPLSGTANYNEQFFGPGTRLTVL.

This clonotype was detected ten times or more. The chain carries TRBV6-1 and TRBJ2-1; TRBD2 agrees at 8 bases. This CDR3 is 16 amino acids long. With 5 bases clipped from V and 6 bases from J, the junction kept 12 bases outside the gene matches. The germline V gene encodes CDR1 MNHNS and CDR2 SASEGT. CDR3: CASSPLTGGPPNEQFF. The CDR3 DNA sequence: TGTGCCAGCAGTCCCCTCACGGGAGGGCCTCCCAATGAGCAGTTCTTC.

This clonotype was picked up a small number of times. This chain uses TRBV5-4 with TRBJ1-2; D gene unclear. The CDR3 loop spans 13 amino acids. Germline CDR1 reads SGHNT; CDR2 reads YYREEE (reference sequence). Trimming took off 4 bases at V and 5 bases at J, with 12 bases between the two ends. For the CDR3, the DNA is TGTGCCAGCAGCACCGAAGGCGGATATGGCTACACCTTC. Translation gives CASSTEGGYGYTF.

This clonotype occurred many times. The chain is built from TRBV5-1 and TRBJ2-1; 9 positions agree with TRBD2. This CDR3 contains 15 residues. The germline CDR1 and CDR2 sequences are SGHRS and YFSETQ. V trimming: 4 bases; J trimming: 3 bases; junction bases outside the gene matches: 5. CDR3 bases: TGCGCCAGCAGCGACGGGACTAGCAACTACAATGAGCAGTTCTTC. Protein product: CASSDGTSNYNEQFF.

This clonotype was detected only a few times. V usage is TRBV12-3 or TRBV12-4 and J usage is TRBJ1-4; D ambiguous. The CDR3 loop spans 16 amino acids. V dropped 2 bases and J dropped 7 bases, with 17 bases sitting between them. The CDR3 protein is CASSLLMEGAGEKLFF. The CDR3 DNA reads TGTGCCAGCAGTTTACTTATGGAGGGCGCAGGTGAAAAACTGTTTTTT.

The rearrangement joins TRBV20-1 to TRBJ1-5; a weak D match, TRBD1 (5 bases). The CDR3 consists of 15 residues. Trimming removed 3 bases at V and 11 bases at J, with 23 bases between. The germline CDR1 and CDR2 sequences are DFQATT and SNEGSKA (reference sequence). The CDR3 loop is CSASPGTSNRGAQHF. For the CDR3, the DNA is TGCAGTGCTAGCCCCGGGACGTCAAATAGGGGAGCCCAGCATTTT.

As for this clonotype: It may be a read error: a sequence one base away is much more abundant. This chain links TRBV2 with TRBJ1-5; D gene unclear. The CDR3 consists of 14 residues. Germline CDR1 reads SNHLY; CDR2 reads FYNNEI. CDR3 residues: CASTTPDSNQPQRF. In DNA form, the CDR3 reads TGTGCCAGCACCACACCAGATAGCAATCAGCCCCAGCGTTTT.